This T cell receptor beta chain was sequenced during a study of graft-versus-host responses after intestinal transplantation. Study in general: Recipients underwent multivisceral, liver-intestinal, or isolated intestinal transplants. Study-level results: GvH clones were identified in recipient marrow, with some first appearing in ileum or blood.

To note about this clone: The antigen remains unidentified.

The V gene's germline CDR1 is SGHNT and CDR2 YENEEA. Trimming cost V 0 bases and J 4 bases, with 15 bases left between them. The CDR3 loop spans 17 amino acids. TCRdb keeps only in-frame clones here, not all; method: immunoSEQ multiplex PCR. Of over 75,000 clones listed, roughly 89% are singletons. The receptor was derived from a human donor who received an intestinal transplant. The sample in question was unstimulated CD4+ T cells sorted from spleen or lymph node cells, obtained before intestinal transplant. The V gene is TRBV11-3, the J gene TRBJ2-2, with D possibly TRBD2 on 6 matching bases. CDR3 in DNA: TGTGCCAGCAGCTTAGATCCCGGGGAGGCGGGCACCGGGGAGCTGTTTTTT. This codes for CASSLDPGEAGTGELFF.